This T cell receptor beta chain derives from a study of PD-L1 blockade in urothelial cancer. About the study: Atezolizumab at 1,200 mg intravenously every 3 weeks was started by patients in about 2014.

TCRdb's copy holds only in-frame clones and misses some; the assay was immunoSEQ multiplex PCR. The sample has some 19,000 clones, about 80% seen once. The sample's time point: peripheral blood 6 weeks after treatment start. The germline gives CDR1 SGDLS, CDR2 YYNGEE. The CDR3 is 16 residues long. Trimming at V came to 0 bases and at J to 0 bases, leaving 5 bases not matched to a gene. This material consisted of PBMCs, taken around atezolizumab (anti-PD-L1) treatment. The receptor's source is a man between 45 and 60 years old with urothelial cancer. The V call is TRBV9, the J call TRBJ1-1, with TRBD1 matching 7 bases. The CDR3 DNA follows: TGTGCCAGCAGCGTAGCCGCCGGGACAGTGAACACTGAAGCTTTCTTT. Encoded protein: CASSVAAGTVNTEAFF.